This T cell receptor beta chain was observed in a study of T cell responses to AZD1222 COVID-19 vaccine. On this clone itself: No antigen is known for it.

Findings of the study overall: Donors in the cohort were predominantly white British and more often female, and clonal diversity was possibly underestimated. Reportedly, nearly half of unique spike TCRs recognized epitopes outside B.1.351/B.1.1.7 mutations.

Repertoires were generated with immunoSEQ multiplex PCR, while TCRdb's copy carries only in-frame clones and drops some. The table includes some 110,000 clones, 88% detected once. Germline-derived CDR1 and CDR2 are MNHEY and SVGAGI. CDR3 size: 15 residues. The ends were cut back, 4 bases at V and 3 bases at J, with 13 bases in the middle. The receptor comes from an adult in good health. The rearrangement links TRBV6-5 to TRBJ2-1; no clear D gene. The sample was peripheral blood, taken on day 0 of AZD1222 vaccination. The DNA for the CDR3 is TGTGCCAGCAGTTTCCGCGGAGTCCACTACAATGAGCAGTTCTTC. Its translation is CASSFRGVHYNEQFF.